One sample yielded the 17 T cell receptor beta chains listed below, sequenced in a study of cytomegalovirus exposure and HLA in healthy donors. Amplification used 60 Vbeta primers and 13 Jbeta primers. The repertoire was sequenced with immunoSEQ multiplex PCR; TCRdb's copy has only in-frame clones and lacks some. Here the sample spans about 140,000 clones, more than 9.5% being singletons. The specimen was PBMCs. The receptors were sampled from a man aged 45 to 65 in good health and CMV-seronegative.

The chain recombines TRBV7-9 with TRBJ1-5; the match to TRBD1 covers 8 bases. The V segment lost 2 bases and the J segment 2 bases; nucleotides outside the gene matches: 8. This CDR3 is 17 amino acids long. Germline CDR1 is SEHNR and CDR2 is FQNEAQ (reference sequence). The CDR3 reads CASSLSEDREGNQPQHF. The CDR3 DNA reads TGTGCCAGCAGCTTATCAGAGGACAGGGAAGGCAATCAGCCCCAGCATTTT.

The CDR3 reads CASSRQGYSYEQYF. The DNA of the CDR3 is TGTGCCAGCAGCAGACAGGGATACTCCTACGAGCAGTACTTC. This chain joins TRBV6-1 and TRBJ2-7, with 7 bases that match TRBD1. Trimming took 6 bases from V and 0 from J; bases not matched to a gene: 5. Germline values: CDR1 MNHNS, CDR2 SASEGT. The length of the CDR3 is 14 residues.

CDR3 nucleotides: TGCGCCAGCAGCAGCCGACAGGGGGCCTGGGACACTGAAGCTTTCTTT. Translated, it gives CASSSRQGAWDTEAFF. The chain has TRBV4-1 and TRBJ1-1, with 10 positions matching TRBD1. In germline, CDR1 is MGHRA, CDR2 YSYEKL. The CDR3 is made up of 16 amino acids. Trimming cost V 5 bases and J 3 bases; bases outside gene matches: 9.

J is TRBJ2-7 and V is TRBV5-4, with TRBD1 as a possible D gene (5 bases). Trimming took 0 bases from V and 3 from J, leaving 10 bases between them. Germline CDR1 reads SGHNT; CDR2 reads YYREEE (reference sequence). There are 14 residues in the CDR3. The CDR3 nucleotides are TGTGCCAGCAGCTTGGATCAGGGTAGCTACGAGCAGTACTTC. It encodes CASSLDQGSYEQYF.

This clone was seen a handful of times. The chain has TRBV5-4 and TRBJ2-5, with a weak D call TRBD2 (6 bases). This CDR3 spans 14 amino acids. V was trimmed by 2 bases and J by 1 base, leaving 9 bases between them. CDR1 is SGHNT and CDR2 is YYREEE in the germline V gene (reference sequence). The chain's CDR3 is CASSFGGGQETQYF. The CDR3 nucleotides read TGTGCCAGCAGCTTTGGGGGAGGCCAAGAGACCCAGTACTTC.

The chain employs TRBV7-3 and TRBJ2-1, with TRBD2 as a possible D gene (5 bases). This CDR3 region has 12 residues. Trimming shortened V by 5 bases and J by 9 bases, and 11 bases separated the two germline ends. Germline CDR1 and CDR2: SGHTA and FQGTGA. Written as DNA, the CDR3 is TGTGCCAGCAGCCTTAGTCGGGGTGAGCAGTTCTTC. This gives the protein CASSLSRGEQFF. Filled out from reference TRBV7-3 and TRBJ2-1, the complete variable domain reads GAGVSQTPSNKVTEKGKYVELRCDPISGHTALYWYRQSLGQGPEFLIYFQGTGAADDSGLPNDRFFAVRPEGSVSTLKIQRTERGDSAVYLCASSLSRGEQFFGPGTRLTVL.

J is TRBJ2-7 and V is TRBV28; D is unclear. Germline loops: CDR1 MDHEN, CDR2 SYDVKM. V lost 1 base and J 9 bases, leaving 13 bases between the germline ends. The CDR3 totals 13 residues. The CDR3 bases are TGTGCCAGCAGTTTATACACCTCTCGAGGGCAGTACTTC. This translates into CASSLYTSRGQYF.

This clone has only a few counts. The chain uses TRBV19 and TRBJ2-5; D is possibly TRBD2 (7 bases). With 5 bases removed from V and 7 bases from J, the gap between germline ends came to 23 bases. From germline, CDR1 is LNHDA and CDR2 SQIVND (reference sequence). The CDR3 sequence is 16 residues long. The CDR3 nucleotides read TGTGCCAGTAGTCCCTGGGGGGGGACAAAACTAGGGACCCAGTACTTC. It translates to CASSPWGGTKLGTQYF.

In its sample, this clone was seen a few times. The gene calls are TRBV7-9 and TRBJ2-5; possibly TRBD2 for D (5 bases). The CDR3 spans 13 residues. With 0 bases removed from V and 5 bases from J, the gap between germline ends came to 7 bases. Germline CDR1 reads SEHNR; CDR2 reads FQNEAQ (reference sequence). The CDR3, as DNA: TGTGCCAGCAGCTTAGCGGGGAGTGAGACCCAGTACTTC. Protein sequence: CASSLAGSETQYF.

The CDR3 loop reads CAWSVRVAGINEQFF. The CDR3 nucleotides read TGTGCCTGGAGTGTACGAGTAGCGGGGATCAATGAGCAGTTCTTC. The chain combines TRBV30 with TRBJ2-1; TRBD2 aligns across 8 bases. The V segment lost 0 bases and the J segment 6 bases; nucleotides outside the gene matches: 7. This CDR3 is built from 15 residues. Germline CDR1 is GTSNPN and CDR2 is SVGIG (reference sequence).

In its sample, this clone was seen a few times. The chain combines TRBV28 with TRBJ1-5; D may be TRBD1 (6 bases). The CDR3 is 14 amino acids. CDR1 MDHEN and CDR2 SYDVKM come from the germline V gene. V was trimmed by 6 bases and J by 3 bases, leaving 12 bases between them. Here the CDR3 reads CASRVTGYNQPQHF. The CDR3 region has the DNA TGTGCCAGCAGGGTTACAGGGTACAATCAGCCCCAGCATTTT.

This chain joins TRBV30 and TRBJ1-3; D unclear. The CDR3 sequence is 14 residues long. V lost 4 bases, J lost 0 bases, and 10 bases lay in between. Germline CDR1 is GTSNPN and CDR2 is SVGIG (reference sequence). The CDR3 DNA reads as TGTGCCTGGACCTTAGTAGCCTCTGGAAACACCATATATTTT. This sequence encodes CAWTLVASGNTIYF.

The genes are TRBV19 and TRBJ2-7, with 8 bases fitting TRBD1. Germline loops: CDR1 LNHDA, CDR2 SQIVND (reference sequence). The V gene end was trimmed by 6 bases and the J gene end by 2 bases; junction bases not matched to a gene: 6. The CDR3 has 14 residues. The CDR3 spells CASRPQGEAYEQYF. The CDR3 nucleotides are TGTGCCAGTAGACCACAGGGGGAGGCCTACGAGCAGTACTTC.

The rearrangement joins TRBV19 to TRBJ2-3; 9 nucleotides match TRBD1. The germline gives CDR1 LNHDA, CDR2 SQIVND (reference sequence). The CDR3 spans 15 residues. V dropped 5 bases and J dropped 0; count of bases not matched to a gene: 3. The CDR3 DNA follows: TGTGCCAGTAGTTCCGGGACAGGGAGCACAGATACGCAGTATTTT. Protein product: CASSSGTGSTDTQYF.

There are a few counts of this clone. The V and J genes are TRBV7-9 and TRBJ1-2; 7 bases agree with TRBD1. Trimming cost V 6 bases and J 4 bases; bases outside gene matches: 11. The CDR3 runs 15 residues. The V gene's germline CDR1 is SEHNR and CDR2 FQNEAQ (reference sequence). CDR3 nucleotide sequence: TGTGCCAGCAGTAAACAGGGGCGGGAGGTCTATGGCTACACCTTC. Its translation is CASSKQGREVYGYTF.

The CDR3 DNA sequence: TGTGCCAGCAGCCCCTTGGCGGGGGGCCCCAGCGGGGAGCTGTTTTTT. This sequence encodes CASSPLAGGPSGELFF. The V and J genes are TRBV6-4 and TRBJ2-2; 8 bases are shared with TRBD2. The germline gives CDR1 MRHNA, CDR2 SNTAGT. V was clipped by 6 bases and J by 7 bases; unmatched bases: 13. The CDR3 has 16 residues.

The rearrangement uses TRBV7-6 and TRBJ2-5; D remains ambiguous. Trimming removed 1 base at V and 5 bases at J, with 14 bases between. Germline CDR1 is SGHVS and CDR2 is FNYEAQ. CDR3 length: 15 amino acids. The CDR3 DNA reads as TGTGCCAGCAGCTTAGTCCTCGGGTACGTGGAGACCCAGTACTTC. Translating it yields CASSLVLGYVETQYF.